What follows describes a single T cell receptor beta chain. This CDR3 comprises 15 residues. CDR1 is SGHAT, CDR2 FQDESV, per germline (reference sequence). Trimming took off 5 bases at V and 8 bases at J, with 18 bases between the two ends. Per the original methods: Scientists estimated how many nucleated cells there were by amplifying reference gene primers. Only in-frame clones appear in the TCRdb table, and some are missing; sequencing was by immunoSEQ multiplex PCR. That table supplies the V and J calls and clone size; D and trimming were determined from the DNA. The sample yields about 200,000 clones, about nine tenths seen once. The data were obtained in a study of blood T cell repertoires in COVID-19. Study summary: Sources were T cells, B-cell-depleted T cells, or PBMCs; the material itself was cDNA or gDNA.

Sequenced: peripheral blood. This chain connects TRBV11-1 to TRBJ1-4; D is perhaps TRBD1 (5 bases). The receptor was isolated from a man between 60 and 75 years old who had recovered from COVID-19. CDR3 residues: CASSTHAQGGEKLFF. CDR3 in DNA: TGTGCCAGCAGCACCCACGCCCAGGGAGGGGAAAAACTGTTTTTT.